The rows below give T cell receptor beta chains drawn from one sample of a study of blood T cell repertoires in COVID-19. Only in-frame clones appear in the TCRdb table, and some are missing; sequencing was by immunoSEQ multiplex PCR. The data contain 150,000 to 200,000 clones, more than 75% of them singletons. Input material: PBMCs or T cells enriched from blood (not recorded which). The origin of the receptors is a woman aged 45-65 years with acute COVID-19. CDR3s include the opening cysteine and the closing phenylalanine or tryptophan. The order of the fields is J gene, clone size, D gene, V gene, CDR3 protein, CDR3 DNA. A D gene is named only where the DNA matches it firmly. Not all rows give a size; the values are once, few, many and, for expanded clones, a class.

TRBJ1-4,.,.,TRBV6-5,CASSSTSGVYEKLFF,TGTGCCAGCAGTTCAACAAGTGGAGTTTATGAAAAACTGTTTTTT
TRBJ1-5,.,TRBD1,TRBV3-1/TRBV3-2,CASSQEFGQDQPQHF,TGTGCCAGCAGCCAAGAATTTGGACAGGATCAGCCCCAGCATTTT
TRBJ1-5,few,.,TRBV28,CASSLLAQPQHF,TGTGCCAGCAGTTTATTGGCCCAGCCCCAGCATTTT
TRBJ1-3,.,TRBD1,TRBV4-3,CASSQGRTGGNTIYF,TGCGCCAGCAGCCAAGGCCGGACAGGGGGAAACACCATATATTTT
TRBJ1-1,.,TRBD1,TRBV6-2/TRBV6-3,CASSRSRQGGGEAFF,TGTGCCAGCAGCCGATCCAGACAGGGTGGCGGCGAAGCTTTCTTT
TRBJ2-1,.,.,TRBV5-5,CASSKVAHRPNEQFF,TGTGCCAGCAGTAAGGTGGCGCACAGACCCAATGAGCAGTTCTTC
TRBJ2-2,.,.,TRBV5-1,CASSPPSNTGELFF,TGCGCCAGCAGCCCCCCTTCGAACACCGGGGAGCTGTTTTTT
TRBJ1-2,.,TRBD1,TRBV5-1,CASSLPGQGNGYTF,TGCGCCAGCAGCTTACCGGGACAGGGTAATGGCTACACCTTC
TRBJ1-4,.,.,TRBV6-5,CASSSNNEKLFF,TGTGCCAGCAGTTCAAATAATGAAAAACTGTTTTTT
TRBJ1-3,.,.,TRBV28,CASSFIPRRRVGNTIYF,TGTGCCAGCAGTTTTATTCCCCGGAGGAGGGTTGGAAACACCATATATTTT
TRBJ2-5,.,.,TRBV10-1,CASSEATGPQETQYF,TGCGCCAGCAGTGAGGCCACAGGGCCCCAGGAGACCCAGTACTTC
TRBJ2-1,.,TRBD1,TRBV19,CASHDREIYNEQFF,TGTGCCAGTCATGACAGGGAAATCTACAATGAGCAGTTCTTC
TRBJ1-1,once,TRBD1,TRBV10-3,CAISGPGQNNTEAFF,TGTGCCATCAGTGGTCCGGGACAGAATAACACTGAAGCTTTCTTT
TRBJ1-3,.,TRBD1,TRBV19,CASSIEDREAGNTIYF,TGTGCCAGTAGTATCGAGGACAGGGAGGCTGGAAACACCATATATTTT
TRBJ1-5,.,.,TRBV3-1/TRBV3-2,CASSQGRGIGQPQHF,TGTGCCAGCAGCCAAGGAAGGGGGATCGGTCAGCCCCAGCATTTT
TRBJ1-2,.,.,TRBV24-1,CATSDPNLPWGYTF,TGTGCCACCAGTGACCCCAACTTACCATGGGGCTACACCTTC
TRBJ1-3,.,TRBD1,TRBV2,CASSEDPGTANSGNTIYF,TGTGCCAGCAGTGAAGATCCCGGGACAGCTAACTCTGGAAACACCATATATTTT
TRBJ2-2,once,.,TRBV5-6,CASSSRLEPGLNTGELFF,TGTGCCAGCAGCTCCAGACTAGAACCGGGGCTGAACACCGGGGAGCTGTTTTTT
TRBJ2-1,.,TRBD1,TRBV10-2,CASSWLQGDEQFF,TGCGCCAGCAGTTGGCTCCAGGGGGATGAGCAGTTCTTC
TRBJ2-5,.,.,TRBV27,CASSLSQAGGTQYF,TGTGCCAGCAGTTTATCCCAGGCCGGGGGGACCCAGTACTTC
TRBJ2-1,.,TRBD2,TRBV6-6,CASNLAGMNNEQFF,TGTGCCAGCAACTTAGCGGGGATGAACAATGAGCAGTTCTTC
TRBJ2-3,.,TRBD1,TRBV7-2,CASSYQPFGQGRDTQYF,TGTGCCAGCAGCTATCAACCCTTTGGACAGGGAAGAGATACGCAGTATTTT
TRBJ2-1,.,TRBD2,TRBV9,CASSVEGSGGHNEQFF,TGTGCCAGCAGCGTAGAAGGTAGCGGGGGCCACAATGAGCAGTTCTTC
TRBJ1-2,.,TRBD1,TRBV7-8,CASSLGQPNYGYTF,TGTGCCAGCAGCCTGGGACAGCCTAACTATGGCTACACCTTC
TRBJ1-5,.,.,TRBV4-2,CASSQDGQAGQPQHF,TGTGCCAGCAGCCAAGATGGGCAGGCGGGTCAGCCCCAGCATTTT
TRBJ1-6,.,.,TRBV28,CASSPSTDNSPLHF,TGTGCCAGCAGTCCAAGCACAGATAATTCACCCCTCCACTTT
TRBJ2-3,.,TRBD2,TRBV11-2,CASGLGTDTQYF,TGTGCCAGTGGACTAGGGACAGATACGCAGTATTTT
TRBJ2-1,once,.,TRBV14,CASNPQDQPNNEQFF,TGTGCCAGCAACCCACAGGATCAACCTAACAATGAGCAGTTCTTC
TRBJ2-3,.,TRBD2,TRBV27,CASRKTSGVTDTQYF,TGTGCCAGCAGGAAGACTAGCGGGGTAACAGATACGCAGTATTTT
TRBJ1-2,.,.,TRBV9,CASSEGDYGYTF,TGTGCCAGCAGCGAGGGGGACTATGGCTACACCTTC
TRBJ1-2,.,.,TRBV4-2,CASSQDWGGGYTF,TGTGCCAGCAGCCAAGATTGGGGCGGCGGCTACACCTTC
TRBJ1-6,few,.,TRBV2,CASRPDRSSYNSPLHF,TGTGCCAGCAGACCAGACCGGAGCTCCTATAATTCACCCCTCCACTTT
TRBJ2-1,.,.,TRBV7-9,CASSWGRDSYNEQFF,TGTGCCAGCAGCTGGGGCAGGGACTCCTACAATGAGCAGTTCTTC
TRBJ1-3,.,.,TRBV7-6,CASSLAREGSGNTIYF,TGTGCCAGCAGCTTAGCGAGGGAAGGTTCTGGAAACACCATATATTTT
TRBJ2-1,.,.,TRBV25-1,CASKSIGGDPNHNEQFF,TGTGCCAGCAAGTCGATAGGCGGGGACCCGAATCACAATGAGCAGTTCTTC
TRBJ2-4,.,TRBD2,TRBV11-1,CASSSRLAGGPNIQYF,TGTGCCAGCAGCTCGAGACTAGCGGGGGGACCAAACATTCAGTACTTC
TRBJ2-6,.,.,TRBV9,CASSVGRRYGANVLTF,TGTGCCAGCAGCGTCGGCAGGAGGTATGGGGCCAACGTCCTGACTTTC
TRBJ1-1,.,.,TRBV3-1/TRBV3-2,CASSQGQGPNTEAFF,TGTGCCAGCAGCCAAGGGCAGGGGCCGAACACTGAAGCTTTCTTT
TRBJ2-3,.,TRBD1,TRBV6-6,CASSYSRTGGMHTQYF,TGTGCCAGCAGTTACTCCCGGACAGGGGGCATGCATACGCAGTATTTT
TRBJ2-1,.,.,TRBV10-1,CATAQGNEQFF,TGCGCCACTGCCCAGGGAAATGAGCAGTTCTTC
TRBJ2-1,.,.,TRBV3-1/TRBV3-2,CASSHWGQRGREQFF,TGTGCCAGCAGCCACTGGGGGCAGCGGGGTCGAGAGCAGTTCTTC
TRBJ1-2,.,.,TRBV7-9,CASSLRGAYGYTF,TGTGCCAGCAGCTTACGGGGAGCCTATGGCTACACCTTC
TRBJ2-3,.,TRBD2,TRBV4-1,CASSQRERGRGTDTQYF,TGCGCCAGCAGCCAAAGAGAGCGGGGGAGGGGCACAGATACGCAGTATTTT
TRBJ2-2,.,.,TRBV7-2,CASSLGQGRVGELFF,TGTGCCAGCAGCTTAGGGCAGGGGAGGGTCGGGGAGCTGTTTTTT
TRBJ2-1,.,.,TRBV5-1,CASSLGSSEQFF,TGCGCCAGCAGCTTGGGTTCGAGTGAGCAGTTCTTC
TRBJ1-2,.,.,TRBV4-3,CASSQDPWGPNYGYTF,TGCGCCAGCAGCCAAGATCCATGGGGCCCGAACTATGGCTACACCTTC
TRBJ1-5,.,TRBD1,TRBV6-1,CASSEGQVTNQPQHF,TGTGCCAGCAGTGAGGGACAGGTTACTAATCAGCCCCAGCATTTT
TRBJ2-1,.,TRBD2,TRBV19,CASSIDHGRDEQFF,TGTGCCAGTAGTATAGATCATGGGAGGGACGAGCAGTTCTTC
TRBJ1-6,.,.,TRBV30,CAWSGGLNSPLHF,TGTGCCTGGAGCGGCGGATTAAATTCACCCCTCCACTTT
TRBJ1-5,few,TRBD1,TRBV6-5,CASSLTGGNQPQHF,TGTGCCAGCAGTTTGACAGGGGGCAATCAGCCCCAGCATTTT
TRBJ2-5,.,TRBD2,TRBV13,CASSLVGAGGARETQYF,TGTGCCAGCAGCTTAGTGGGAGCCGGGGGGGCCAGAGAGACCCAGTACTTC
TRBJ2-5,.,TRBD2,TRBV4-1,CASSQGLAGGLQETQYF,TGCGCCAGCAGCCAAGGGCTAGCGGGGGGTCTCCAAGAGACCCAGTACTTC
TRBJ1-5,.,.,TRBV5-4,CASSYGRGANQPQHF,TGTGCCAGCAGTTACGGGAGAGGGGCTAATCAGCCCCAGCATTTT
TRBJ1-2,.,TRBD1,TRBV3-1/TRBV3-2,CASSQGPGQGTGYTF,TGTGCCAGCAGCCAAGGCCCCGGACAGGGTACTGGCTACACCTTC
TRBJ2-3,.,TRBD1,TRBV5-5,CASSPGQGRNTQYF,TGTGCCAGCAGCCCGGGACAGGGGAGAAATACGCAGTATTTT
TRBJ1-6,.,.,TRBV18,CASSTREASTGNSPLHF,TGTGCCAGCTCAACGAGGGAAGCGTCAACAGGGAATTCACCCCTCCACTTT
TRBJ2-1,.,TRBD2,TRBV19,CASQAGGLYNEQFF,TGTGCCAGCCAAGCGGGGGGATTATACAATGAGCAGTTCTTC
TRBJ2-3,.,.,TRBV9,CASTVQGSKGPQYF,TGTGCCAGCACCGTACAGGGCTCCAAAGGTCCGCAGTATTTT
TRBJ1-5,.,.,TRBV6-2/TRBV6-3,CASSYRQTLYSNQPQHF,TGTGCCAGCAGTTACAGGCAGACACTTTATAGCAATCAGCCCCAGCATTTT